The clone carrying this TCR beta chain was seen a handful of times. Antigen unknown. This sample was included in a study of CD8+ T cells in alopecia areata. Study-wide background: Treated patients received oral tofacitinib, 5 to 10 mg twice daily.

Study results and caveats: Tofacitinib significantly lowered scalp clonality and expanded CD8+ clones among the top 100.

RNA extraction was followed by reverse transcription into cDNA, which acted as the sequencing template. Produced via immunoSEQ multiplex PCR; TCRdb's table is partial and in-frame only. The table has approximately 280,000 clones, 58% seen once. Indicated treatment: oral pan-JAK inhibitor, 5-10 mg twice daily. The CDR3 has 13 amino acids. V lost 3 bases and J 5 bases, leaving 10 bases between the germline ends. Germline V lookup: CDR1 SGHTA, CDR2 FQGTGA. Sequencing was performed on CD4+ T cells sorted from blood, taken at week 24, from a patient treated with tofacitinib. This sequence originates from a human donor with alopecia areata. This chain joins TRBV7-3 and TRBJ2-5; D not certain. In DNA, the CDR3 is TGTGCCAGCAGCTTGGGCCTTTCGGAGACCCAGTACTTC. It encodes CASSLGLSETQYF.